This TCR beta chain is from a study of human T cells and chemical hapten exposure. For the study at large: Cases of alopecia areata, totalis or universalis occurred in a predominantly female patient group. Study findings and constraints: Expanded TCRs made up significantly more big CDR3 similarity clusters than controls did. Sensitizing with DPC caused no change in TCRs above 1 in 1000 frequency.

Per germline, CDR1 SEHNR and CDR2 FQNEAQ (reference sequence). The CDR3 is 12 residues long. Trimming removed 4 bases from V and 6 bases from J; junction bases left unmatched: 2. This clonotype occurred a few times. Antigen specificity is unknown. As for time point: pre-sensitization, week 0. Treatment in this sample: therapeutic diphenylcyclopropenone sensitization with weekly scalp DPC. Total RNA was isolated from unfractionated whole blood. Each CDR3 protein is one row after TCRdb ran MiXCR on the RACE reads. The sample includes under 300,000 distinct CDR3 sequences, around 7.3% seen only once; the top ten take 1.2%.

Sequencing was performed on whole blood, taken in connection with sensitization to the hapten diphenylcyclopropenone (DPC). The receptor was isolated from a man aged 18 to 29 with alopecia areata. Some clones in this sample may be carry-over from other donors' samples. The chain is built from TRBV7-9 and TRBJ1-1; 7 bases align to TRBD1. For the CDR3, the DNA is TGTGCCAGCAGCTATCAGGGGGCTGAAGCTTTCTTT. Amino acid sequence: CASSYQGAEAFF.